This TCR beta chain was captured in a study of neurological immune-mediated disorders. This clonotype was seen ten or more times. The antigen remains undetermined. Over 170 million TCR-beta sequences (from 15-18 subjects) were yielded by each sequencing run. TCRdb used MiXCR to reprocess the 5' RACE reads, holding one entry per CDR3 protein. The sample records about 120,000 distinct CDR3 sequences, roughly 3.2% being singletons. The study built unsorted libraries from 2 million PBMCs kept at -80 C. Study-level results: A possible signature appeared as one related-CDR3 cluster, in which phylogenetic grouping placed the repertoires of 18 of 34 multiple sclerosis patients.

V shed 3 bases and J shed 10 bases, with 10 bases lying between them. There are 13 residues in the CDR3. This clonotype originated in a woman in her 30s with multiple sclerosis. The chain recombines TRBV12-3 or TRBV12-4 with TRBJ1-6; no clear D. Specimen: PBMCs. The CDR3 region has the DNA TGTGCCAGCAGTTTGGTATGGTTGTCACCCCTCCACTTT. This encodes CASSLVWLSPLHF.